This TCR beta chain was documented in a study of cytomegalovirus exposure and HLA in healthy donors listed by TCRdb under 2017. Notes on the research overall: An earlier analysis of more than 550 of the donors reported 276 Gb of sequence data and 117 million unique TCR beta sequences obtained from 150 million to 200 million T cells. In an earlier analysis of 500 to 650 of the donors, high-throughput TCR beta sequencing was used to judge whether each TCR beta V gene segment behaved as functional or pseudogenic. Class I and class II HLA loci were covered by the typing at four-digit resolution. A later genetic analysis used genome-wide SNP genotypes for about 60% of the roughly 700 donors, treating that subset as a discovery cohort. Besides the first cohort of hundreds of subjects, a separate validation cohort made up of over a hundred different subjects was used. Every discovery cohort repertoire had been produced on one sequencing platform. An early release covering over 500 HLA-typed donors comprised approximately 300 gigabases of sequencing data and 85 million or so unique TCR sequences. To study patterns of TCR occurrence, a later analysis re-analyzed previously published TCR beta repertoires from several hundred donors and added high-resolution HLA genotyping. Among approximately 370 genotyped donors of the cohort, an average of around 250,000 unique TCR beta nucleotide sequences was sequenced per donor, of which about 19% were non-productive. To predict cytomegalovirus infection status, the study combined high-throughput TCR immunosequencing, statistical association of individual TCRs with disease status, and machine learning. The later analysis used no new phenotypic data to find candidate immune exposures, relying instead on TCR beta sequences and their occurrence across donors. The study aimed to test whether cataloging public T cell receptors could reveal signatures of past pathogen exposure. The genetic ancestry cluster associated with self-reported Caucasian donors included about 81% of the 350 to 500 genotyped donors. The study profiled the T cell repertoires of fewer than 850 subjects by immunosequencing and related them to cytomegalovirus serostatus. A handful of DR-DQ haplotypes were handled as single units for association and clustering because linkage in the cohort was strong. Donor age, sex, ethnicity and CMV serostatus were compiled together with the repertoire data. Typing coverage varied by locus: about 620-630 donors for A, B, C, DRB1 and DQB1; 522 for DQA1; nearly 610 for DPA1; under 490 for DPB1. On the study overall, not on this receptor specifically: According to a later genetic analysis, donors in an Asian-associated ancestry cluster had fewer N-insertions in productive TCRs than the approximately 690-donor mean. Most TCR sequences were seen in very few donors, while some public TCRs were found in many individuals. Cytomegalovirus status was reported to be diagnosed by the classifier with high specificity and sensitivity in both the original and validation cohorts. V-gene and J-gene trimming of TCR beta chains was associated with a missense DCLRE1C variant in a later genetic analysis, and the association was replicated in an independent cohort. The authors suggested that the approach could potentially be generalized to other disease states and immunological phenotypes. Compared with equally common non-associated chains, HLA-associated TCR beta chains in a later analysis were more clonally expanded and had lower generation probabilities. This cohort had only TCR beta chains sequenced, and the lack of alpha or paired-chain data limited which features could be detected. When HLA alleles, especially DR and DQ, strongly co-occurred, attributing TCR associations to individual alleles was difficult. Because the 87-base-pair reads could not distinguish some IMGT-functional V segments, including TRBV6-2 and TRBV6-3, those segments were excluded. Specific HLA alleles were associated with 16,951 TCR beta sequences at a false discovery rate of 0.05 in a later analysis. Most CMV-associated TCR beta chains appeared to be HLA-restricted in a later analysis, and the HLA associations seemed to be driven largely by CMV exposure. Correlated functional status among segregating V segments might be attributable to linkage disequilibrium, but an unknown experimental factor could not be ruled out. Because counts were too low, about 17 rarely observed V segments, including chromosome 9 orphons, were excluded from the earlier analysis of a few hundred of the donors. In the study, 150 to 200 TCR beta chains were listed as associated with cytomegalovirus. Because some donors lacked HLA typing at each locus, the association tests relied only on the typed subset. The presence/absence analyses assumed that sequencing depth was roughly uniform across donors, and that assumption may not be true. In an earlier analysis of roughly 500 of the donors, most TCR beta V segments appeared in productive rearrangements about 87% or about 30% of the time, broadly matching IMGT annotations. A later analysis found that TCR association rates varied across HLA loci, with DRB1 alleles showing the most associated TCRs and HLA-C alleles the fewest. In a later analysis, several top co-occurrence clusters were reported to appear linked to parvovirus B19, influenza, CMV and Epstein-Barr virus. A further reported finding was that TCR beta sequences accurately predicted the HLA-A and HLA-B alleles for most subjects in the first cohort. In vitro tests confirmed that a few of the cytomegalovirus-associated TCR beta chains recognize cytomegalovirus antigens. CMV serostatus was the only immune exposure information available for the cohort. The sequencing pipeline was judged likely to have produced a cluster of highly shared sequence variants as a technical artifact.

In total, about 650 healthy bone marrow donors made up the cohort. At the time of sampling, all cohort members were nominally healthy, though unrecorded immune exposures were likely present. The donor was CMV seropositive and belonged to the group of about 290 seropositive cohort members. Every donor gave a peripheral blood sample, and the peripheral blood mononuclear cells from that sample were used for TCR beta sequencing. The Qiagen DNeasy Blood Extraction Kit was used to extract genomic DNA from the blood cell samples. Looking up the germline V gene (reference sequence) yields CDR1 WNHNN and CDR2 SYGVQD. From the cysteine up to the phenylalanine, the CDR3 has a length of 15 residues. Just the 45-base CDR3 DNA is kept, in frame starting at base 1. Trimming at the junction amounts to 3 bases on V and 2 bases on J, and the germline ends lie 14 bases apart. With regard to this clone: No antigen is known for it. No base-level quality is on record; no much larger clone is a single base apart.

To prepare the library, the immunoSEQ multiplex PCR assay was applied. The multiplex PCR relied on a mix of 60 forward primers for TCR Vbeta segments and 13 reverse primers for TCR Jbeta segments. The CDR3 region of rearranged TCR beta genes was amplified from genomic DNA with a multiplex PCR assay. The amplified TCR beta libraries were sequenced on the Illumina HiSeq System as 87-base-pair reads. Regarding the original processing steps: A later analysis tallied around 82 million unique TCR beta chains across the 600 to 700 repertoires, and approximately 12 million of those chains were shared by two or more donors. Raw reads were error-corrected and collapsed into unique sequences with a nearest-neighbor algorithm that merged closely related sequences to remove PCR and sequencing errors. Alignment of CDR3 sequences to IMGT reference sequences was used to assign V, D and J gene segments. For a sequence to be retained, a match of at least six nucleotides to both a V gene segment and a J gene segment was required. Rearrangements were classified as productive when the CDR3 lacked stop codons and remained in frame with V and J, and all other rearrangements were classified as non-productive. CDR3 was defined according to IMGT convention as the region running from the second conserved V-encoded cysteine to the conserved J-encoded phenylalanine. The earlier analysis of about 610 of the donors excluded any sequence lacking an unambiguous match to a single V gene segment. An earlier analysis of approximately 590 of the donors called V segments functional above 56.7% productive rearrangements and segregating when the between-donor standard deviation exceeded 5%. A statistical classification framework was built to diagnose cytomegalovirus status from the catalog of TCR beta chain sequences. V and J gene assignment, in a later analysis, came from comparing TCR nucleotide sequences with IMGT/GENE-DB human TR gene sequences. Using the TCRdist pipeline, a later analysis assigned CDR3 sequences along with most-parsimonious VDJ recombination scenarios. In a later analysis, each TCR beta chain was defined by its CDR3 amino acid sequence together with its V-gene family, and reads without a unique V-gene family were excluded. In a later analysis, approximately 640 highly shared, low-generation-probability nucleotide sequences were removed to address suspected cross-contamination and a sequencing artifact. In a later analysis, a clonal expansion index for each public chain was calculated from normalized within-repertoire ranks of inferred template counts. Generation probabilities in a later analysis came from a VDJ recombination model fitted to out-of-frame rearrangements, and those results were checked against IGoR. Hypergeometric tests were used in a later analysis to score TCR-TCR, TCR-HLA and TCR-CMV co-occurrence, with a repertoire-size bias correction applied to the TCR pairs. A later analysis estimated false discovery rates by permuting HLA or CMV assignments 20 times. In a later analysis, co-occurring TCRs were grouped using DBSCAN, with TCRdist sequence similarity added in when clustering inside HLA-allele-positive subsets. Repertoires with fewer than 30,000 or more than 120,000 public chains were left out of co-occurrence clustering, as were four to six repertoires with anomalous nucleotide sharing. Imported from immuneACCESS, the table was reduced by TCRdb to in-frame sequences with V and J called. These copies leave out some clones; in studies compared against another copy, an unresolved V gene accounts for under half, and the cause of the remainder is not known. That table supplies the V and J calls and clone size; D and trimming were determined from the DNA. The sample table contains 100,000 to 150,000 clones; only one count was recorded for roughly 74% of them. The ten largest clones add up to 5.8% of the sample.

The chain is made from TRBV10-1 and TRBJ2-7; perhaps TRBD2 is the D gene, with 6 bases matching. This receptor was taken from a woman in her forties or fifties in good health and CMV-seropositive. Sequenced: PBMCs. The CDR3 region has the sequence CASSDALAIAYEQYF. The nucleotide sequence reads TGCGCCAGCAGTGATGCCCTAGCGATTGCCTACGAGCAGTACTTC.